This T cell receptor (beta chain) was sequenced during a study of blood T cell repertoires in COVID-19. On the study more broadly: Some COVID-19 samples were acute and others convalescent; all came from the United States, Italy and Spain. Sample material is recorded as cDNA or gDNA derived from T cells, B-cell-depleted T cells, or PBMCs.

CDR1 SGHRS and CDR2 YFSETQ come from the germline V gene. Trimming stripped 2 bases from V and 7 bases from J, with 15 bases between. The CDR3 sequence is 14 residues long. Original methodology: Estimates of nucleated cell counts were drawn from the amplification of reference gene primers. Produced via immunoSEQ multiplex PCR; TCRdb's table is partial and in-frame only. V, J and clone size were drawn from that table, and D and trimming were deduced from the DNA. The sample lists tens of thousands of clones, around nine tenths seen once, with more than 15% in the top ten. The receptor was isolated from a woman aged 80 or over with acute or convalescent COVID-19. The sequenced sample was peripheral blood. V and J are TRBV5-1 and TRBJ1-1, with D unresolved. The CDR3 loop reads CASSLVLQANEAFF. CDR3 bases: TGCGCCAGCAGCTTAGTTCTTCAGGCCAATGAAGCTTTCTTT.